This T cell receptor (beta chain) was recovered during a study of T cells after yellow fever vaccination. Findings and caveats of the study: FACS-sorted repertoires might harbor abundant contaminating clonotypes from the bulk population. Post-booster reappearance was seen for most primary-vaccination clones (about 95% CD4, roughly 86% CD8). Clonotypes found in both CD4 and CD8 compartments made up a small share.

With respect to this clonotype: The antigen is unknown.

As TCR cDNA was made by 5'RACE template switching, a universal primer site and UMIs were added. TCRdb reprocessed the 5' RACE reads with MiXCR, giving one entry per CDR3 protein. The data show some 260,000 distinct CDR3 sequences, about 5.2% seen once. The germline V gene encodes CDR1 SEHNR and CDR2 FQNEAQ (reference sequence). The ends were cut back, 5 bases at V and 4 bases at J, with 8 bases in the middle. The CDR3 contains 13 residues. This chain links TRBV7-9 with TRBJ2-2; D remains ambiguous. The sample here was CD4+ T cells sorted from PBMCs, taken on the day of the yellow fever booster vaccination. The receptor's source is a man younger than 35 who received the YFV17D yellow fever vaccine. As DNA, the CDR3 is TGTGCCAGCAGCACCGCCCCCACCGGGGAGCTGTTTTTT. This encodes CASSTAPTGELFF.